This TCR delta chain is drawn from a study of gamma-delta chains in newborns, infants, children. For the study at large: Innate gammadelta T cells reportedly expand polyclonally right after birth, driven by microbial exposure, per the title.

This clone turned up a few times. Trimming pared 2 bases from V and 0 bases from J, leaving 26 bases between. The germline gives CDR1 NSMFDY, CDR2 ISSIKDK. CDR3 length: 19 residues. TCRdb re-processed the reads using CATT. The table includes some 11,000 delta-chain clones, 3% to 4.5% detected once. The rearrangement links TRAV29/DV5 to TRDJ1; D is perhaps TRDD3 (6 bases). Material for sequencing was blood. The receptor's source is a child who was a newborn, infant or young child, either healthy, febrile or measles-vaccinated (not recorded which). In DNA form, the CDR3 reads TGTGCAGCAAGAGGGAGGGGATCTAGTGGCCCCCCTTACACCGATAAACTCATCTTT. This sequence encodes CAARGRGSSGPPYTDKLIF.